This T cell receptor beta chain derives from a study of blood T cell repertoires in COVID-19. Germline V gene data show CDR1 as SGHTA and CDR2 as FQGNSA. This CDR3 is built from 15 residues. V was shortened by 5 bases and J by 0 bases, with 10 bases between the two germline ends. TCRdb's table, derived via immunoSEQ multiplex PCR, lists solely in-frame clones and lacks some. The top ten hold around 25% of the sample, which has about 95,000 clones, 65% to 85% seen once. The sequenced sample consisted of peripheral blood. V gene TRBV7-2 combines with J gene TRBJ2-2, with a weak D call TRBD2 (6 bases). The sequence was collected from a man aged 80 or over with active or convalescent COVID-19. The CDR3 sequence is CASSVSGANTGELFF. The CDR3 DNA is TGTGCCAGCAGCGTATCGGGGGCGAACACCGGGGAGCTGTTTTTT.